This entry features one TCR beta chain sequence. Seattle-derived patients entered the study during active infection and were followed longitudinally. These data come from a study of blood T cell repertoires in COVID-19. Study-wide context: In each case, the material was cDNA or gDNA derived from T cells, B-cell-depleted T cells, or PBMCs.

With 1 base clipped from V and 0 bases from J, the junction kept 3 bases outside the gene matches. There are 16 residues in the CDR3. Germline values: CDR1 KGHSH, CDR2 LQKENI. Per the original methods: Counts of nucleated cells, estimated from reference gene primer amplification, were obtained. Sequenced by immunoSEQ multiplex PCR; TCRdb stores in-frame clones only, minus some. The DNA gave D and trimming, while V, J and clone size come from that table. The data show about 270,000 clones, roughly nine tenths seen once. The sequencing input was peripheral blood. The chain combines TRBV18 with TRBJ1-3; 7 bases map to TRBD1. This clonotype was sampled from a woman in her thirties with COVID-19, enrolled during active disease. CDR3 in DNA: TGTGCCAGCTCACCACTTTCAGGGGGCTCTGGAAACACCATATATTTT. As protein: CASSPLSGGSGNTIYF.